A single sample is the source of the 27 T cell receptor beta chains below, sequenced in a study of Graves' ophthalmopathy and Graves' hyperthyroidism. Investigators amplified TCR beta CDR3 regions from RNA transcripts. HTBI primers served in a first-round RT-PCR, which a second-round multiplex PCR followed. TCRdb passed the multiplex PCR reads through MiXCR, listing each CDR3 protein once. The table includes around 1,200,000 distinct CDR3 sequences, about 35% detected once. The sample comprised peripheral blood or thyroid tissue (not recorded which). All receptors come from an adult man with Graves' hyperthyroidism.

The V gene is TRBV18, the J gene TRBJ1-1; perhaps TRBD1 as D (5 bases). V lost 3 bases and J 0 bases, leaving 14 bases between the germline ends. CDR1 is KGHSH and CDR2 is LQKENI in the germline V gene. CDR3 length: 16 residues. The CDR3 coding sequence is TGTGCCAGCTCACCGAAAAAGCAGGGCTTGAACACTGAAGCTTTCTTT. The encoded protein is CASSPKKQGLNTEAFF.

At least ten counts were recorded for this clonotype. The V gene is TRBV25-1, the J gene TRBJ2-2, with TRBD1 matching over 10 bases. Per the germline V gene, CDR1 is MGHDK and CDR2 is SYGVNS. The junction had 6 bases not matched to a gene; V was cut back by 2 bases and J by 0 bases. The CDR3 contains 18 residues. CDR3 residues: CASSEVPGQGSNTGELFF. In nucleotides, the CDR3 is TGTGCCAGCAGTGAAGTCCCGGGACAGGGGTCGAACACCGGGGAGCTGTTTTTT.

The CDR3 DNA reads as TGTACCAGCAGCTTACAGGGCGGGGAGCTGTTTTTT. Protein: CTSSLQGGELFF. The chain carries TRBV7-2 and TRBJ2-2, with D possibly matching TRBD1 (5 bases). Germline CDR1 is SGHTA and CDR2 is FQGNSA. Trimming stripped 2 bases from V and 7 bases from J, with 5 bases between. CDR3 length: 12 residues. Variable domain in full (rest from reference TRBV7-2 and TRBJ2-2): GAGVSQSPSNKVTEKGKDVELRCDPISGHTALYWYRQSLGQGLEFLIYFQGNSAPDKSGLPSDRFSAERTGGSVSTLTIQRTQQEDSAVYLCTSSLQGGELFFGEGSRLTVL.

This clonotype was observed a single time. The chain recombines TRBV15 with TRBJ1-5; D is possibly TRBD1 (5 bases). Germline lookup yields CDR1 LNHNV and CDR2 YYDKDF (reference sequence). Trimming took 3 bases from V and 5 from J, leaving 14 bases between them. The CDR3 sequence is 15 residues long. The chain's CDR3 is CATSSDPGTYQPQHF. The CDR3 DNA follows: TGTGCCACCAGCAGCGACCCCGGGACCTATCAGCCCCAGCATTTT.

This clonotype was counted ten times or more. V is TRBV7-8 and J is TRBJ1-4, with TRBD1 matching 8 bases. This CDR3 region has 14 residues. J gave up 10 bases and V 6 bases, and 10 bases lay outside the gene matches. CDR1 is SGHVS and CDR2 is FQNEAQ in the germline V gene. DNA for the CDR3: TGTGCCAGCAGTTTCACCGGACAGGGTAGAAAACTGTTTTTT. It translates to CASSFTGQGRKLFF.

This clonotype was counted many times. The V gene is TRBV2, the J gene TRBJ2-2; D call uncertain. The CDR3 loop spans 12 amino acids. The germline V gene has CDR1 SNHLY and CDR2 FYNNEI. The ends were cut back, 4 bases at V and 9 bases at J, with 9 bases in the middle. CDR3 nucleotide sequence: TGTGCCAGCAGTGCCAGAAACTGGGAGCTGTTTTTT. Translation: CASSARNWELFF.

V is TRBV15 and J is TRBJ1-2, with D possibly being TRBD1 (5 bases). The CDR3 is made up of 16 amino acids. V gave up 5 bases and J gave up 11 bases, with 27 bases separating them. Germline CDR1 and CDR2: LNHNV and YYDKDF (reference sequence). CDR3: CATSLVFRDGDNRYTF. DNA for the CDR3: TGTGCCACCAGCCTAGTTTTCCGGGACGGCGATAATCGTTACACCTTC.

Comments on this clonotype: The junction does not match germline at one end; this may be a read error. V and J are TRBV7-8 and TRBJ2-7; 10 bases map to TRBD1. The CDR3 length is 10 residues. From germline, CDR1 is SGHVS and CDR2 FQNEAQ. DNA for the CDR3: TGTGCCAGCAGTCCCGGGACAGGGGACTTC. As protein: CASSPGTGDF.

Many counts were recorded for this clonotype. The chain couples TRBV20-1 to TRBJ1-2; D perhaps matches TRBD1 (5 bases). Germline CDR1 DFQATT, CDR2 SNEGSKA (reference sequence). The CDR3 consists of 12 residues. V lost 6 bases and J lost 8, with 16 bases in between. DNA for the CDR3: TGCAGTGCAGGGACGGGGGTATCCGGCTACACCTTC. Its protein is CSAGTGVSGYTF.

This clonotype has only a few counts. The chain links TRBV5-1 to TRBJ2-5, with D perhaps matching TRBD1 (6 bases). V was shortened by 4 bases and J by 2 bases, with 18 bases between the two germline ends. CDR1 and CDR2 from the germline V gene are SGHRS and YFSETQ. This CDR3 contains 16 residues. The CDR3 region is CASSPLRGQVQETQYF. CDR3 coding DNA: TGCGCCAGCAGCCCCCTCCGGGGACAAGTACAAGAGACCCAGTACTTC.

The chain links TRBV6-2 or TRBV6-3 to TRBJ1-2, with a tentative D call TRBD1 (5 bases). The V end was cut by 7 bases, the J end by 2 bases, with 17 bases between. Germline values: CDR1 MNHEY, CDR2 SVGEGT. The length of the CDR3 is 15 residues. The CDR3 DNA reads TGTGCCAGCAAAGACGCCGGGGCCTGGAACTATGGCTACACCTTC. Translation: CASKDAGAWNYGYTF.

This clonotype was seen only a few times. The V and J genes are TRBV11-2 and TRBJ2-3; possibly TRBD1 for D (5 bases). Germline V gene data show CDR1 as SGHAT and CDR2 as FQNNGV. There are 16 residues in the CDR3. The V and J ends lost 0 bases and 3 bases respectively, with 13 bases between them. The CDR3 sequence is CASSLDEGRVTDTQYF. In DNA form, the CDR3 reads TGTGCCAGCAGCTTAGATGAAGGCAGGGTAACAGATACGCAGTATTTT.

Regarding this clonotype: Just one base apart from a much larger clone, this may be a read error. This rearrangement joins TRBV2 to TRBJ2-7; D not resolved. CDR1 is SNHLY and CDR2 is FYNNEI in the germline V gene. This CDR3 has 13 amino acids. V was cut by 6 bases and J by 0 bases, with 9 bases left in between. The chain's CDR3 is CASRAEISYEQYF. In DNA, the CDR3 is TGTGCCAGCAGGGCGGAGATCTCCTACGAGCAGTACTTC.

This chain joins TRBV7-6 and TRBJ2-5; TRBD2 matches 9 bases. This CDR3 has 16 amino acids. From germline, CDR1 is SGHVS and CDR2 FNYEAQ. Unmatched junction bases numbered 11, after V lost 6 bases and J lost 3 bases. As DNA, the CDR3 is TGTGCCAGCAGTCCCATAGGAGCGGGGGGTGAAGAGACCCAGTACTTC. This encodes CASSPIGAGGEETQYF.

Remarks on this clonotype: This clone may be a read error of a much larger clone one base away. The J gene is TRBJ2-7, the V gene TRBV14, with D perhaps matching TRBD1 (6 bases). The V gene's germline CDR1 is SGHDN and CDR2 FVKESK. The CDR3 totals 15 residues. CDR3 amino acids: CASSVDAGTTYGQYF. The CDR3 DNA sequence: TGTGCCAGCAGCGTCGACGCCGGGACAACCTACGGGCAGTACTTC.

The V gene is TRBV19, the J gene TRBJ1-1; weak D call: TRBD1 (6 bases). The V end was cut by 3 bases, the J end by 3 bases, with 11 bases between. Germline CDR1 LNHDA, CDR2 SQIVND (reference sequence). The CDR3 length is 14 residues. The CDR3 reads CASSIPGAYTEAFF. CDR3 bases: TGTGCCAGTAGTATTCCGGGGGCGTACACTGAAGCTTTCTTT.

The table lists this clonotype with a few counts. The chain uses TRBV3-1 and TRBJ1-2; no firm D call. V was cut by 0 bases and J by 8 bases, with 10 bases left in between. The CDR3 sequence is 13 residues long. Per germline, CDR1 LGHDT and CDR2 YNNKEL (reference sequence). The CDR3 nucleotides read TGTGCCAGCAGCCAAGATCAGTACGGGGGCTACACCTTC. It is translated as CASSQDQYGGYTF.

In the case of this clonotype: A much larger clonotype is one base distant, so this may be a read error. The CDR3, as DNA: TGTGCCAGCAGCCCCTACCGGGACCCCAGTTTGACATACGGGCAGTACTTC. This gives the protein CASSPYRDPSLTYGQYF. The V call is TRBV7-2, the J call TRBJ2-7; either TRBD1 or TRBD2 may fit D (5 bases each). CDR1 and CDR2 from the germline V gene are SGHTA and FQGNSA. CDR3 length: 17 amino acids. The full variable domain, in which reference TRBV7-2 and TRBJ2-7 provide the parts outside the CDR3, is GAGVSQSPSNKVTEKGKDVELRCDPISGHTALYWYRQSLGQGLEFLIYFQGNSAPDKSGLPSDRFSAERTGGSVSTLTIQRTQQEDSAVYLCASSPYRDPSLTYGQYFGPGTRLTVT.

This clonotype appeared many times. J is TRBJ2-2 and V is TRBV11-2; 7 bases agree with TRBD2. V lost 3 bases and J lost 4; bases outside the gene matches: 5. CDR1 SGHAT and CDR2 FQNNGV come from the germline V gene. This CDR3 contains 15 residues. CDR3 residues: CASSFSGSGTGELFF. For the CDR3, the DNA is TGTGCCAGCAGCTTTAGCGGGTCAGGCACCGGGGAGCTGTTTTTT.

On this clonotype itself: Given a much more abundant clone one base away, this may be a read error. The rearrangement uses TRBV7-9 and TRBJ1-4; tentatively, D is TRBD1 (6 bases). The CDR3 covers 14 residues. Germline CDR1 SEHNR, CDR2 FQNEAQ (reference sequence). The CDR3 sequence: CVSRPQGANEKLFF. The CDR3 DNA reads TGTGTCAGCAGACCACAGGGAGCTAATGAAAAACTGTTTTTT.

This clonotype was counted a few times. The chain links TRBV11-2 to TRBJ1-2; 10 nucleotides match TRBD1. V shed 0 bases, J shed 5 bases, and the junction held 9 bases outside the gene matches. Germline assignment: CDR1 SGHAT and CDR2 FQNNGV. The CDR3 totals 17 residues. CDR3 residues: CASSLEHDRGLRYGYTF. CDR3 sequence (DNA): TGTGCCAGCAGCTTAGAACACGACAGGGGGCTTCGGTATGGCTACACCTTC.

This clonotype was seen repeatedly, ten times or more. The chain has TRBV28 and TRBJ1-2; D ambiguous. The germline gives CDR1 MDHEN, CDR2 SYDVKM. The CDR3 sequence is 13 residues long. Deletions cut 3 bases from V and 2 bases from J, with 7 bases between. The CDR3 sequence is CASSFRQNYGYTF. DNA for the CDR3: TGTGCCAGCAGTTTTCGGCAGAACTATGGCTACACCTTC.

The CDR3 nucleotides are TGCGCCAGCAGCCAAGATCATTCGGGCTACGAGCAGTACTTC. This codes for CASSQDHSGYEQYF. The rearrangement uses TRBV4-1 and TRBJ2-7; no reliable D call. The CDR3 is 14 amino acids. Between the trimmed V and J ends, which lost 0 bases and 3 bases, there was a span of 9 bases. Germline V CDR1 and CDR2: MGHRA, YSYEKL.

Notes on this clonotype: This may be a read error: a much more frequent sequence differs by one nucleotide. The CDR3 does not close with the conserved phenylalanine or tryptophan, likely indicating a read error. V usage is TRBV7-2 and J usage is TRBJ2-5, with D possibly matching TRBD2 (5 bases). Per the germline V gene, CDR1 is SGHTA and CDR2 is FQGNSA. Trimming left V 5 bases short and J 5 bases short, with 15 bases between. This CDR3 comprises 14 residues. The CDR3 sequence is CASSRSRGEETQYL. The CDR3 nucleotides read TGTGCCAGCAGCCGAAGTCGGGGAGAGGAGACCCAGTACCTC.

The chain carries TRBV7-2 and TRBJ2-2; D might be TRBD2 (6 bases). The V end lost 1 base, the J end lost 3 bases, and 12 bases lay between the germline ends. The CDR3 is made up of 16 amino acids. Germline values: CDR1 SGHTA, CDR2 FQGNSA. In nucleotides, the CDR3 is TGTGCCAGCAGCTTAGGGGGGGATGGCTACACCGGGGAGCTGTTTTTT. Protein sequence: CASSLGGDGYTGELFF.

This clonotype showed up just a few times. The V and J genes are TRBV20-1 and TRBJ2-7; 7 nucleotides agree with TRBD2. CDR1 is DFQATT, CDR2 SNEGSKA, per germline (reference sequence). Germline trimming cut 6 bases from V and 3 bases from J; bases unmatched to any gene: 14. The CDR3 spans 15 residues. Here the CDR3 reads CSAPPASGASYEQYF. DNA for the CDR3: TGCAGTGCCCCCCCCGCGAGCGGGGCCAGCTACGAGCAGTACTTC.

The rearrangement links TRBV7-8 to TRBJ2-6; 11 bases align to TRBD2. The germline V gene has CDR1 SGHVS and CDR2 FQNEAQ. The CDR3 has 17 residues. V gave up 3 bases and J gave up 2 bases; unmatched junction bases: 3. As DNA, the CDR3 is TGTGCCAGCAGCTTTCCGACTAGCGGGGCTGGGGCCAACGTCCTGACTTTC. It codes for CASSFPTSGAGANVLTF.